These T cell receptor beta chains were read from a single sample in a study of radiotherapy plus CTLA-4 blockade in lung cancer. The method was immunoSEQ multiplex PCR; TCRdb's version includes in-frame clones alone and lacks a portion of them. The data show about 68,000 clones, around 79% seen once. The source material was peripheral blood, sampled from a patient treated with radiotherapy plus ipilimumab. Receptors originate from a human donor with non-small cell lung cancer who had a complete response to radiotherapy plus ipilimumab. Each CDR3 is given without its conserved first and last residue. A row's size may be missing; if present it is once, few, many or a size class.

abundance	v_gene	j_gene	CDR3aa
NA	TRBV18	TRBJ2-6	ASSGQGSGANVLT
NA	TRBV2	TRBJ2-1	ASSEPSGGLFARGLNEQF
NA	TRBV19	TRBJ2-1	ASSNSWLAGLNEQF
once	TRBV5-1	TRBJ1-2	ASRLVGGLNYGYT
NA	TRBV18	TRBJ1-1	ASSPALPMNTEAF
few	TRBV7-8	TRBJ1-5	ASSLGRGINQPQH
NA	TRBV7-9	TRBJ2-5	ASDGGAETQY
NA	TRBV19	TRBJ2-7	ASSIRTSYEQY
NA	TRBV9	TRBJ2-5	ASSFRGQQETQY
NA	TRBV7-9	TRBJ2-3	ASSLRTSGATDTQY
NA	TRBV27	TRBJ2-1	ASTFQNGPYNEQF
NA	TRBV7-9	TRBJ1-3	ASSFVLGLVGNTIY
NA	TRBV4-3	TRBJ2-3	ASSQGASGGTRSGTDTQY
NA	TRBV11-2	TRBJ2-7	ASSFLGAPYEQY
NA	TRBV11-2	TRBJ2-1	ASSATRGGVNEQF
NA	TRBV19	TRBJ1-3	ASTRGGSGNTIY
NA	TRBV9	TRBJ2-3	ASSPQTGGVDTQY
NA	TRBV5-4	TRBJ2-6	ALWTSGRTGANVLT
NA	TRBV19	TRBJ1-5	ASLDRGSYSNQPQH
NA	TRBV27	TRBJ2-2	ASSLRENTGELF
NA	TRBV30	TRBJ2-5	AWSVFLGLRETQY
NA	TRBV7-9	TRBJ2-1	ASSSDRARNNEQF
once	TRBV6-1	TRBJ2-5	ASSRDFQETQY
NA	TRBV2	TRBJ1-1	ASSLSRGEAF
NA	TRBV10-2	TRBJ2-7	ASSEGTGLVLRHEQY
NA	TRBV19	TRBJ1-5	ASSKRDRLNQPQH
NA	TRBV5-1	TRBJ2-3	ASSSSGGDTQY
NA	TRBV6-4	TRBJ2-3	ASSEQGGTDTQY
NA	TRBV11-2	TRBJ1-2	ASTVGQSYYGYT
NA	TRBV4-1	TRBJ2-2	ASSQFISGELF
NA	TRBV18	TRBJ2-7	ASSHRGTGWEQY
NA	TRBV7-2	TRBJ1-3	ASSPAPSSGNTIY
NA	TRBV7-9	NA	ASSLISGGRYEQY
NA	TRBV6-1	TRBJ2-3	ASRITAIDTDTQY
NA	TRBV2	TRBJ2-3	ASSVYVASGRSDTQY
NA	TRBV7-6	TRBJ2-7	ASSLEAGGEVYEQY
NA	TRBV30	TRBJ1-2	AWTRAAETGYT
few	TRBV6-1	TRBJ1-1	ASSEVWVPVGAF
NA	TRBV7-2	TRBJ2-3	ASSSSGRGGVDTQY
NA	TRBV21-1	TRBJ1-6	PGGYNSPLH
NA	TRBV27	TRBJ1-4	ASRDYKIEGEKLF
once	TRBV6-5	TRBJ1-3	ASKITVNSGNTIY
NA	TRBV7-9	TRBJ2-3	ASIVTKPTDTQY
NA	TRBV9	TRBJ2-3	ASSVSPAQTDTQY
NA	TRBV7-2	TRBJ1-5	ASSLAGTGGRQPQH